This T cell receptor beta chain was retrieved from a study of response to subunit inactivated influenza vaccine. TCRdb re-called the RT-PCR reads with MiXCR, one entry per CDR3 protein. Among fewer than 650,000 distinct CDR3 sequences listed, 10% to 15% were seen once. Comments on this clonotype: Its antigen is not known.

There are 14 residues in the CDR3. Trimming pared 5 bases from V and 7 bases from J, leaving 15 bases between. Findings of the study overall: Few new T cells, the authors suggested, are recruited by each seasonal influenza vaccination.

The chain couples TRBV12-3 or TRBV12-4 to TRBJ1-5; D unresolved. This TCR came from a man in his fifties or sixties who received an inactivated influenza vaccine. Source: PBMCs from blood, taken 40 to 50 days after vaccination. CDR3 amino acids: CASSPPDRNQPQHF. CDR3 coding DNA: TGTGCCAGCAGTCCTCCCGACCGAAACCAGCCCCAGCATTTT.